One and the same sample provided the 7 T cell receptor beta chains below, sequenced in a study of blood T cell repertoires in COVID-19. The assay was immunoSEQ multiplex PCR, and TCRdb's table has in-frame clones only and misses some. This repertoire shows roughly 100,000 clones, 81% found once; its top ten account for 30% to 45%. Sequenced material: peripheral blood. All receptors derive from an elderly man with acute or convalescent COVID-19.

J is TRBJ1-6 and V is TRBV2; D is uncertain. This CDR3 is 14 amino acids long. Germline CDR1 reads SNHLY; CDR2 reads FYNNEI. Trimming shortened V by 7 bases and J by 9 bases, and 16 bases separated the two germline ends. Here the CDR3 DNA reads TGTGCCAGCACTCAGACAAGTGGCATTTCACCCCTCCACTTT. Its protein is CASTQTSGISPLHF. The full variable domain, in which reference TRBV2 and TRBJ1-6 provide the parts outside the CDR3, is EPEVTQTPSHQVTQMGQEVILRCVPISNHLYFYWYRQILGQKVEFLVSFYNNEISEKSEIFDDQFSVERPDGSNFTLKIRSTKLEDSAMYFCASTQTSGISPLHFGNGTRLTVT.

The table lists this clone with a few counts. The rearrangement uses TRBV25-1 and TRBJ1-1, with 9 bases that match TRBD1. Germline values: CDR1 MGHDK, CDR2 SYGVNS. The J segment lost 4 bases and the V segment lost 6 bases, leaving 9 bases of the junction unmatched. The CDR3 covers 15 residues. This CDR3 reads CASRGQGRGSTEAFF. As DNA, the CDR3 is TGTGCCAGCAGGGGACAGGGTCGGGGAAGCACTGAAGCTTTCTTT.

This clone has only a few counts. The chain combines TRBV18 with TRBJ1-1; 10 nucleotides line up with TRBD1. V was pared by 8 bases and J by 1 base, with 7 bases of the junction left unmatched. Germline V gives CDR1 KGHSH, CDR2 LQKENI. The CDR3 has 15 amino acids. The CDR3 protein is CASTPGQGRNTEAFF. In nucleotides, the CDR3 is TGTGCCAGCACTCCGGGACAGGGGCGGAACACTGAAGCTTTCTTT.

The table lists this clone with a few counts. Mismatch with germline at one junction end may stem from a read error. This chain uses TRBV7-7 with TRBJ1-1; unclear D gene. Germline V CDR1 and CDR2: SSHAT, FNYEAQ (reference sequence). The length of the CDR3 is 13 residues. In DNA, the CDR3 is TGTGCTAGCAGCCTTACAGAGAACACTGAAGCTTTCTTT. It encodes CASSLTENTEAFF.

This clone was observed a handful of times. V is TRBV9 and J is TRBJ1-5, with D unclear. V lost 0 bases and J lost 8, with 15 bases in between. This CDR3 has 15 amino acids. Germline CDR1 reads SGDLS; CDR2 reads YYNGEE. The CDR3 DNA reads TGTGCCAGCAGCGTAGGCGGGTTTTCCACGGAGCCCCAGCATTTT. Encoded protein: CASSVGGFSTEPQHF. The variable domain in full, with the rest retrieved from reference TRBV9 and TRBJ1-5, is DSGVTQTPKHLITATGQRVTLRCSPRSGDLSVYWYQQSLDQGLQFLIQYYNGEERAKGNILERFSAQQFPDLHSELNLSSLELGDSALYFCASSVGGFSTEPQHFGDGTRLSIL.

This chain joins TRBV28 and TRBJ1-5; unclear D gene. The CDR3 runs 13 residues. V was trimmed by 6 bases and J by 4 bases, leaving 10 bases between them. The germline V gene has CDR1 MDHEN and CDR2 SYDVKM. CDR3 sequence: CASRAGFNQPQHF. The CDR3 DNA sequence: TGTGCCAGCAGGGCGGGGTTTAATCAGCCCCAGCATTTT.

The chain combines TRBV18 with TRBJ1-4; D perhaps matches TRBD1 (5 bases). The CDR3 has 14 amino acids. CDR1 KGHSH and CDR2 LQKENI come from the germline V gene. V was clipped by 2 bases and J by 6 bases, with 10 bases between them. DNA of the CDR3: TGTGCCAGCTCACCAGAAACAGGATATGAAAAACTGTTTTTT. It is translated as CASSPETGYEKLFF.